This section outlines one T cell receptor beta chain sequence together with its context. The sample comes from a study of blood T cell repertoires in COVID-19. Across the whole study: From the United States, Italy and Spain came samples of acute and convalescent COVID-19.

Looked up from germline, CDR1 is WSHSY and CDR2 is SAAADI. Trimming removed 6 bases from V and 0 bases from J, with 12 bases in between. CDR3 length: 15 amino acids. Per the authors' pipeline: For nucleated cells, counts were estimated from reference gene primer amplification. Some clones are missing from TCRdb's copy, which holds only in-frame ones; the method was immunoSEQ multiplex PCR. That table supplies the V and J calls and clone size; D and trimming were determined from the DNA. This sample has approximately 290,000 clones; 80% to 90% occur once, and the top ten carry 4% to 4.5%. The sequence was obtained from a woman in her thirties who had recovered from COVID-19. The rearrangement joins TRBV10-2 to TRBJ1-5; D possibly corresponds to TRBD1 (5 bases). Sequencing used PBMCs or T cells enriched from blood (not recorded which). In nucleotides, the CDR3 is TGCGCCAGCAGGGTGGGGGGGTCTAGCAATCAGCCCCAGCATTTT. As protein: CASRVGGSSNQPQHF.